These T cell receptor beta chains were read from a single sample in a study of regulatory T cells in long-lasting Graves disease. TCRdb passed the multiplex PCR reads through MiXCR, listing each CDR3 protein once. The repertoire includes 620,000 or so distinct CDR3 sequences, 15% to 20% of them detected once, and roughly 18% sits in the top ten. This same sample was also taken into another study, of T cells in Graves' hyperthyroidism and ophthalmopathy.

The specimen was peripheral blood mononuclear cells (PBMCs), collected at new diagnosis, from a patient treated with antithyroid drugs. These receptors were obtained from a woman aged 25 to 39 with Graves disease. CDR3s include the opening cysteine and the closing phenylalanine or tryptophan. The order of the fields is CDR3 protein, CDR3 DNA, J gene, D gene, CDR3 length, V gene, clone size. The D gene is left open where the match is weak. Size tells how often a clone was seen (once, few, many) or the class of an expanded clone, and some rows leave it out.

cdr3_aa: CASSPLQGLRGELFF
cdr3_nt: TGTGCCAGCAGCCCTCTACAAGGGTTAAGGGGGGAGCTGTTTTTT
j_call: TRBJ2-2
d_call: -
cdr3_length: 15
v_call: TRBV9
clone_size: few

cdr3_aa: CAWSKGGGNTQYF
cdr3_nt: TGTGCCTGGAGTAAGGGGGGAGGGAATACGCAGTATTTT
j_call: TRBJ2-3
d_call: -
cdr3_length: 13
v_call: TRBV30
clone_size: -

cdr3_aa: CASSWDSGTKPYEQYF
cdr3_nt: TGTGCCAGCAGCTGGGACTCCGGGACAAAACCCTACGAGCAGTACTTC
j_call: TRBJ2-7
d_call: -
cdr3_length: 16
v_call: TRBV27
clone_size: many

cdr3_aa: CTSSLPGQGGTGELFF
cdr3_nt: TGTACCAGCAGTTTACCGGGACAGGGTGGCACCGGGGAGCTGTTTTTT
j_call: TRBJ2-2
d_call: TRBD1
cdr3_length: 16
v_call: TRBV12-3/TRBV12-4
clone_size: -

cdr3_aa: CASSNRDYGYTF
cdr3_nt: TGTGCCAGCAGCAATCGGGACTATGGCTACACCTTC
j_call: TRBJ1-2
d_call: -
cdr3_length: 12
v_call: TRBV7-9
clone_size: many

cdr3_aa: CATSRVWIPKRDTEAFF
cdr3_nt: TGTGCCACCAGCAGAGTCTGGATCCCCAAACGAGACACTGAAGCTTTCTTT
j_call: TRBJ1-1
d_call: -
cdr3_length: 17
v_call: TRBV15
clone_size: -

cdr3_aa: CASSRESASSYEQYF
cdr3_nt: TGTGCCAGCTCACGAGAGAGCGCATCCTCCTACGAGCAGTACTTC
j_call: TRBJ2-7
d_call: -
cdr3_length: 15
v_call: TRBV18
clone_size: -

cdr3_aa: CSASNRMGQGEAFF
cdr3_nt: TGCAGTGCTAGCAACAGAATGGGACAGGGTGAAGCTTTCTTT
j_call: TRBJ1-1
d_call: TRBD1
cdr3_length: 14
v_call: TRBV20-1
clone_size: many

cdr3_aa: CASSADRGPGNTIYF
cdr3_nt: TGTGCCAGCAGTGCGGACAGGGGGCCGGGAAACACCATATATTTT
j_call: TRBJ1-3
d_call: TRBD1
cdr3_length: 15
v_call: TRBV2
clone_size: many

cdr3_aa: CATSDPARGASYNEQFF
cdr3_nt: TGTGCCACCAGTGATCCCGCCCGGGGCGCCTCCTACAATGAGCAGTTCTTC
j_call: TRBJ2-1
d_call: -
cdr3_length: 17
v_call: TRBV24-1
clone_size: many

cdr3_aa: CASRGRLAGGPSGETQYF
cdr3_nt: TGTGCCAGCAGGGGAAGACTAGCGGGAGGGCCCTCGGGAGAGACCCAGTACTTC
j_call: TRBJ2-5
d_call: TRBD2
cdr3_length: 18
v_call: TRBV3-1
clone_size: -

cdr3_aa: CASSLTPTGGVDTQYF
cdr3_nt: TGTGCCAGCAGCTTGACCCCCACGGGAGGTGTCGATACGCAGTATTTT
j_call: TRBJ2-3
d_call: TRBD2
cdr3_length: 16
v_call: TRBV7-3
clone_size: many

cdr3_aa: CASMTQGGDGYTF
cdr3_nt: TGTGCCAGCATGACGCAGGGAGGGGATGGCTACACCTTC
j_call: TRBJ1-2
d_call: -
cdr3_length: 13
v_call: TRBV6-1
clone_size: many

cdr3_aa: CASSSTRLWDSKGYTF
cdr3_nt: TGTGCCAGCAGCTCGACTCGTTTGTGGGACAGTAAAGGCTACACCTTC
j_call: TRBJ1-2
d_call: TRBD1
cdr3_length: 16
v_call: TRBV7-2
clone_size: few

cdr3_aa: CASSPLAGLETQYF
cdr3_nt: TGTGCCAGCAGCCCCCTAGCGGGATTGGAGACCCAGTACTTC
j_call: TRBJ2-5
d_call: TRBD2
cdr3_length: 14
v_call: TRBV7-8
clone_size: -

cdr3_aa: CASRPDGYNEQFF
cdr3_nt: TGTGCCAGCAGACCCGACGGTTACAATGAGCAGTTCTTC
j_call: TRBJ2-1
d_call: -
cdr3_length: 13
v_call: TRBV28
clone_size: many

cdr3_aa: CASSLGGAASTYGYTF
cdr3_nt: TGTGCCAGCAGCTTAGGGGGCGCGGCCTCGACCTATGGCTACACCTTC
j_call: TRBJ1-2
d_call: -
cdr3_length: 16
v_call: TRBV7-8
clone_size: -